What follows are 17 T cell receptor beta chains derived from one specimen sequenced in a study of blood T cell repertoires in COVID-19. The protocol was immunoSEQ multiplex PCR, while the TCRdb copy is restricted to in-frame clones and leaves out a portion. The profile shows about 28,000 clones, around 86% of them singletons. The sample comprised peripheral blood. These receptors originate from a human donor in a cohort sampled during active COVID-19.

This chain uses TRBV5-4 with TRBJ2-5; 14 bases align to TRBD2. There are 20 residues in the CDR3. V was clipped by 4 bases and J by 3 bases; unmatched bases: 17. Per the germline V gene, CDR1 is SGHNT and CDR2 is YYREEE (reference sequence). This chain's CDR3 is CASSALAGTSGGDGEETQYF. The CDR3 nucleotides are TGTGCCAGCAGCGCTCTCGCCGGGACTAGCGGGGGAGACGGTGAAGAGACCCAGTACTTC.

The DNA for the CDR3 is TGTGCCAGCAGCCAACTAGAAAGGTACCAAGAGACCCAGTACTTC. Protein sequence: CASSQLERYQETQYF. The chain uses TRBV4-2 and TRBJ2-5; D unresolved. V gave up 2 bases and J gave up 0 bases, with 10 bases separating them. The germline V gene encodes CDR1 LGHNA and CDR2 YNFKEQ. The CDR3 totals 15 residues.

This CDR3 is CASRYRGSSYNSPLHF. CDR3 DNA: TGTGCCAGCAGGTACAGGGGAAGCTCCTATAATTCACCCCTCCACTTT. The chain has TRBV5-6 and TRBJ1-6; 7 bases align to TRBD1. The CDR3 length is 16 residues. The germline CDR1 and CDR2 sequences are SGHDT and YYEEEE. J was trimmed by 0 bases and V by 5 bases; bases with no gene match: 5. The full variable domain, with the rest looked up from reference TRBV5-6 and TRBJ1-6, is DAGVTQSPTHLIKTRGQQVTLRCSPKSGHDTVSWYQQALGQGPQFIFQYYEEEERQRGNFPDRFSGHQFPNYSSELNVNALLLGDSALYLCASRYRGSSYNSPLHFGNGTRLTVT.

The chain joins TRBV29-1 to TRBJ2-1, with D possibly TRBD2 on 5 matching bases. CDR3 size: 15 residues. Germline V gene lookup returns CDR1 SQVTM and CDR2 ANQGSEA. V was trimmed by 0 bases and J by 0 bases, leaving 9 bases between them. The CDR3: CSVEDTGSSYNEQFF. The CDR3 DNA is TGCAGCGTTGAAGATACGGGGAGCTCCTACAATGAGCAGTTCTTC.

This clone was recorded a few times. The J gene is TRBJ1-1, the V gene TRBV27; 9 nucleotides match TRBD1. The CDR3 loop spans 15 amino acids. Germline V lookup: CDR1 MNHEY, CDR2 SMNVEV (reference sequence). The ends lost 0 bases at V and 5 bases at J; junction bases unmatched: 4. The CDR3 here is CASSLSTGGGTEAFF. The CDR3 DNA reads TGTGCCAGCAGTTTATCTACAGGGGGCGGAACTGAAGCTTTCTTT.

This rearrangement joins TRBV18 to TRBJ1-5; 10 nucleotides line up with TRBD1. Germline V gene sequence: CDR1 KGHSH, CDR2 LQKENI. V lost 4 bases to trimming and J lost 3 bases; unmatched junction nucleotides: 3. The CDR3 length is 15 residues. CDR3 DNA: TGTGCCAGCTCACAGGGACAGGGGATCAATCAGCCCCAGCATTTT. It codes for CASSQGQGINQPQHF.

This chain uses TRBV10-1 with TRBJ2-6; a weak D match, TRBD1 (6 bases). Germline assignment: CDR1 WNHNN and CDR2 SYGVQD (reference sequence). Deletions cut 4 bases from V and 0 bases from J, with 16 bases between. This CDR3 is 18 amino acids long. CDR3 in amino acids: CASSVLDSSLSGANVLTF. As DNA, the CDR3 is TGCGCCAGCAGTGTCTTGGACAGTTCTCTCTCTGGGGCCAACGTCCTGACTTTC.

This clone is a singleton in its sample. This specimen includes other DNA sequences encoding the same CDR3. The gene calls are TRBV7-3 and TRBJ2-2; 9 nucleotides agree with TRBD1. CDR3 length equals 15 residues. The ends lost 5 bases at V and 8 bases at J; junction bases unmatched: 9. Per the germline V gene, CDR1 is SGHTA and CDR2 is FQGTGA. For the CDR3, the DNA is TGTGCCAGCAGCCCTCCGACAGGGGGGGATGGGGAGCTGTTTTTT. Translated: CASSPPTGGDGELFF.

This chain uses TRBV30 with TRBJ1-1; tentative D call: TRBD1 (5 bases). The CDR3 spans 11 residues. Germline assignment: CDR1 GTSNPN and CDR2 SVGIG (reference sequence). The V and J ends lost 3 bases and 7 bases respectively, with 9 bases between them. The CDR3 is CAWSRVDEAFF. In DNA form, the CDR3 reads TGTGCCTGGAGCAGGGTAGATGAAGCTTTCTTT.

The chain uses TRBV10-1 and TRBJ1-3; 8 bases fit TRBD1. Germline V gene sequence: CDR1 WNHNN, CDR2 SYGVQD (reference sequence). V shed 0 bases and J 4 bases; nucleotides not matched to a gene: 26. The CDR3 runs to 23 residues. The CDR3 coding sequence is TGCGCCAGCAGTGAGTCGAAGGTTCAGGGGGCGGTGATCGTCCCCAAACCAGGAAACACCATATATTTT. Translation gives CASSESKVQGAVIVPKPGNTIYF.

J is TRBJ2-5 and V is TRBV9, with 14 positions matching TRBD2. Per germline, CDR1 SGDLS and CDR2 YYNGEE. J was trimmed by 0 bases and V by 4 bases; bases with no gene match: 8. There are 18 residues in the CDR3. In DNA, the CDR3 is TGTGCCAGCAGCCCCGGACTAGCGGGGGGCCTGTACCAAGAGACCCAGTACTTC. This sequence encodes CASSPGLAGGLYQETQYF.

This chain joins TRBV7-9 and TRBJ2-7, with D hard to call. This CDR3 region has 15 residues. Germline V gives CDR1 SEHNR, CDR2 FQNEAQ (reference sequence). Trimming cost V 4 bases and J 2 bases, with 15 bases left between them. The CDR3 is CASSSLTERPYEQYF. CDR3 nucleotides: TGTGCCAGCAGCTCCTTGACCGAGCGTCCCTACGAGCAGTACTTC. Using reference TRBV7-9 and TRBJ2-7 for the parts outside the CDR3, the full variable domain is DTGVSQNPRHKITKRGQNVTFRCDPISEHNRLYWYRQTLGQGPEFLTYFQNEAQLEKSRLLSDRFSAERPKGSFSTLEIQRTEQGDSAMYLCASSSLTERPYEQYFGPGTRLTVT.

This chain links TRBV4-3 with TRBJ2-1; 8 bases match TRBD2. The germline V gene has CDR1 LGHNA and CDR2 YSLEER. This CDR3 is 18 amino acids long. After removal of 2 bases from V and 4 bases from J, the junction contained 13 bases not matched to a gene. The CDR3 spells CASSQSAGAPSSYNEQFF. The DNA for the CDR3 is TGCGCCAGCAGCCAATCAGCGGGGGCGCCCTCCAGTTACAATGAGCAGTTCTTC.

This clone came up once. The rearrangement links TRBV27 to TRBJ2-3; possible D gene TRBD2, 5 bases. Between the trimmed V and J ends, which lost 6 bases and 7 bases, there was a span of 17 bases. CDR1 is MNHEY, CDR2 SMNVEV, per germline (reference sequence). This CDR3 contains 14 residues. CDR3 DNA sequence: TGTGCCAGCAGCCGGGGTGACTCCTTGAATACGCAGTATTTT. It encodes CASSRGDSLNTQYF.

This clone has only one observation. This chain links TRBV24-1 with TRBJ2-3; perhaps TRBD1 as D (5 bases). Looked up from germline, CDR1 is KGHDR and CDR2 is SFDVKD. V shed 5 bases and J shed 1 base, with 9 bases lying between them. The CDR3 extends over 14 amino acids. The CDR3 is CATSVTRGTDTQYF. CDR3 nucleotides: TGTGCCACCAGTGTCACCAGGGGCACAGATACGCAGTATTTT.

The rearrangement joins TRBV5-6 to TRBJ1-3, with 9 positions matching TRBD1. From germline, CDR1 is SGHDT and CDR2 YYEEEE. This CDR3 is built from 17 residues. The V and J ends lost 2 bases and 0 bases, in that order; junction bases with no gene match: 6. The DNA of the CDR3 is TGTGCCAGCAGCTTAGGGACAGGGCTGAGCTCTGGAAACACCATATATTTT. Encoded protein: CASSLGTGLSSGNTIYF.

This clone has only one observation. This chain joins TRBV5-1 and TRBJ2-5, with 7 bases aligning to TRBD2. The J call is uncertain, as TRBJ2-7 better fits the DNA end. Germline CDR1 reads SGHRS; CDR2 reads YFSETQ. The CDR3 is 15 residues long. The CDR3 region is CASSLAAGYSYEQYF. The CDR3 bases are TGCGCCAGCAGCTTGGCAGCGGGGTACTCCTACGAGCAGTACTTC.